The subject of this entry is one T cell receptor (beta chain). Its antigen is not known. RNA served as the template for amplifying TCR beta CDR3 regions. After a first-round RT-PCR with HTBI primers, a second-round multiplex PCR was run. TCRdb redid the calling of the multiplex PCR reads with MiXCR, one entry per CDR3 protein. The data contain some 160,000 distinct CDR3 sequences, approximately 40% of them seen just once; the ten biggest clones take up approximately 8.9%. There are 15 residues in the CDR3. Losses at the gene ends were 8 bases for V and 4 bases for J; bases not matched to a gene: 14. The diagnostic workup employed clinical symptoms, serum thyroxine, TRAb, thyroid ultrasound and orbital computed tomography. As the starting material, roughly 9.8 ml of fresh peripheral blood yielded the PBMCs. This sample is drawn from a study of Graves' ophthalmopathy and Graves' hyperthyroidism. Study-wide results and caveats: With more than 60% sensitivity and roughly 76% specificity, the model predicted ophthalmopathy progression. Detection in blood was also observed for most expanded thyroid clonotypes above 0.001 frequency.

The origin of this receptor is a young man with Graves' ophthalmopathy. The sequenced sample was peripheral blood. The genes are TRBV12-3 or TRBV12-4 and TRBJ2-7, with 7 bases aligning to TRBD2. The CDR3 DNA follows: TGTGCCAGCGGGAGAGCGGGGAACCCATCTTACGAGCAGTACTTC. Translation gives CASGRAGNPSYEQYF.